Shown below are 22 T cell receptor beta chains from a single sample sequenced in a study of CD8 T cells in ankylosing spondylitis. TCRdb re-analysed the 5' RACE reads in MiXCR, keeping a single row per CDR3 protein. Of under 200,000 distinct CDR3 sequences listed, 9.5% to 13% are singletons. Sequencing used blood, either unsorted or a sorted T cell fraction (not recorded which). Source of these receptors: a male donor with ankylosing spondylitis or in good health (not recorded which).

This clonotype was counted many times. The genes are TRBV12-3 or TRBV12-4 and TRBJ1-1; possibly TRBD1 for D (6 bases). The CDR3 consists of 15 residues. Trimming removed 6 bases from V and 2 bases from J, with 16 bases in between. CDR3: CASSLHQTGNTEAFF. Here the CDR3 DNA reads TGTGCCAGCAGCCTCCACCAGACAGGAAACACTGAAGCTTTCTTT.

This clonotype has ten or more counts. The rearrangement links TRBV6-1 to TRBJ2-4; 7 bases agree with TRBD2. Germline V lookup: CDR1 MNHNS, CDR2 SASEGT. Germline trimming cut 7 bases from V and 3 bases from J; bases unmatched to any gene: 6. CDR3 length: 14 residues. The CDR3 sequence is CASTPGGGKNIQYF. DNA for the CDR3: TGTGCCAGCACTCCTGGCGGGGGCAAAAACATTCAGTACTTC.

This clonotype was observed at least ten times. The J gene is TRBJ2-3, the V gene TRBV3-1; D might be TRBD1 or TRBD2, each matching 5 bases. The CDR3 has 13 amino acids. Germline V gene sequence: CDR1 LGHDT, CDR2 YNNKEL (reference sequence). The V gene lost 8 bases and the J gene lost 6 bases, with 15 bases spanning the gap. CDR3 sequence: CASRGWQADTQYF. In DNA form, the CDR3 reads TGTGCCAGCCGGGGCTGGCAAGCGGATACGCAGTATTTT.

This clonotype was picked up a small number of times. V gene TRBV6-2 or TRBV6-3 combines with J gene TRBJ2-1, with TRBD2 matching over 8 bases. CDR3 length: 14 amino acids. Germline trimming cut 10 bases from V and 2 bases from J; bases unmatched to any gene: 7. Germline values: CDR1 MNHEY, CDR2 SVGEGT. The DNA for the CDR3 is TGTGCCATCCGAGCGGGGGCCGCCTACAATGAGCAGTTCTTC. The encoded protein is CAIRAGAAYNEQFF.

Ten or more counts support this clonotype. The CDR3 DNA reads as TGTGCCAGCAGTCTAGGACGGAATGAGCAGTTCTTC. It is translated as CASSLGRNEQFF. The chain links TRBV27 to TRBJ2-1; D remains unclear. V was cut by 5 bases and J by 7 bases, with 9 bases left in between. The CDR3 consists of 12 residues. CDR1 is MNHEY and CDR2 is SMNVEV in the germline V gene (reference sequence).

This clonotype was observed many times. V gene TRBV29-1 combines with J gene TRBJ2-3; no firm D call. The germline V gene has CDR1 SQVTM and CDR2 ANQGSEA. The CDR3 is 13 amino acids. V dropped 7 bases and J dropped 10 bases, with 21 bases sitting between them. CDR3 protein: CSARDGANSAQYF. CDR3 DNA: TGCAGCGCTCGCGACGGAGCCAATTCGGCGCAGTATTTT.

This clonotype was found many times. V and J are TRBV12-3 or TRBV12-4 and TRBJ2-7; 9 bases map to TRBD1. V gave up 6 bases and J gave up 4 bases; unmatched junction bases: 7. The CDR3 length is 14 residues. The CDR3 bases are TGTGCCAGCAGGACCCGGGACAGGGAATACGAGCAGTACTTC. Protein: CASRTRDREYEQYF.

This clonotype has a handful of counts. Written as DNA, the CDR3 is TGTGCCAGCAGTACACAGGGGGCTGAAAATGAGCAGTTCTTC. Translation gives CASSTQGAENEQFF. The rearrangement uses TRBV6-5 and TRBJ2-1, with 9 bases identical to TRBD1. The CDR3 is 14 residues long. Trimming cost V 5 bases and J 7 bases; bases outside gene matches: 6. Germline CDR1 is MNHEY and CDR2 is SVGAGI.

This chain links TRBV11-2 with TRBJ2-1; 10 bases line up with TRBD2. The CDR3 is 17 residues long. Per germline, CDR1 SGHAT and CDR2 FQNNGV. V lost 3 bases to trimming and J lost 0 bases; unmatched junction nucleotides: 5. For the CDR3, the DNA is TGTGCCAGCAGCTTGGTACTAGCGGGAAGCTCCTACAATGAGCAGTTCTTC. Protein: CASSLVLAGSSYNEQFF.

There are many counts of this clonotype. This chain links TRBV20-1 with TRBJ2-5, with D possibly being TRBD2 (6 bases). The germline V gene has CDR1 DFQATT and CDR2 SNEGSKA (reference sequence). The CDR3 length is 13 residues. V was cut by 3 bases and J by 2 bases, with 10 bases left in between. CDR3 in DNA: TGCAGTGCTAGGGGGGAGGTACAAGAGACCCAGTACTTC. It is translated as CSARGEVQETQYF.

CDR3 DNA: TGTGCCAGCAAACCGAGCTCCTACAATGAGCAGTTCTTC. Amino acid sequence: CASKPSSYNEQFF. This sequence joins TRBV6-1 and TRBJ2-1; D is unresolved. CDR3 length: 13 residues. The ends were cut back, 7 bases at V and 0 bases at J, with 7 bases in the middle. The germline gives CDR1 MNHNS, CDR2 SASEGT.

This clonotype showed up many times. CDR3 bases: TGTGCCAGCAGTTTGAGGGGCAGAGCCTACGAGCAGTACTTC. It is translated as CASSLRGRAYEQYF. The V call is TRBV28, the J call TRBJ2-7, with D tentatively TRBD1 or TRBD2 (5 bases each). Germline loops: CDR1 MDHEN, CDR2 SYDVKM. The CDR3 length is 14 residues. V lost 3 bases and J lost 2, with 11 bases in between.

This chain links TRBV7-9 with TRBJ2-5; the D is unclear. CDR1 and CDR2 from the germline V gene are SEHNR and FQNEAQ (reference sequence). V was clipped by 5 bases and J by 2 bases, with 9 bases between them. The CDR3 is 13 residues long. CDR3 protein: CASSRKAQETQYF. Written as DNA, the CDR3 is TGTGCCAGCAGCCGAAAAGCGCAAGAGACCCAGTACTTC.

This clonotype was observed many times. The chain uses TRBV29-1 and TRBJ2-1, with a weak D call TRBD1 (7 bases). This CDR3 is 14 amino acids long. Trimming removed 6 bases from V and 4 bases from J, with 16 bases in between. Germline lookup yields CDR1 SQVTM and CDR2 ANQGSEA. CDR3 region: CSVFNGGQYNEQFF. As DNA, the CDR3 is TGCAGCGTCTTTAACGGGGGACAGTACAATGAGCAGTTCTTC.

The V and J genes are TRBV11-2 and TRBJ2-1; weak D call: TRBD1 (5 bases). Germline CDR1 is SGHAT and CDR2 is FQNNGV. V lost 2 bases and J 10 bases, leaving 12 bases between the germline ends. The CDR3 length is 13 residues. The CDR3 DNA sequence: TGTGCCAGCAGCTTAACGAGGAAGGGGGAGCAGTTCTTC. Residues: CASSLTRKGEQFF. Complete variable domain (other parts from reference TRBV11-2 and TRBJ2-1): EAGVAQSPRYKIIEKRQSVAFWCNPISGHATLYWYQQILGQGPKLLIQFQNNGVVDDSQLPKDRFSAERLKGVDSTLKIQPAKLEDSAVYLCASSLTRKGEQFFGPGTRLTVL.

The CDR3 coding sequence is TGCGCCAGCAGCCCCGGGCGGGGACTGAACACTGAAGCTTTCTTT. It yields the protein CASSPGRGLNTEAFF. This chain links TRBV5-1 with TRBJ1-1; weak D call: TRBD1 (5 bases). There are 15 residues in the CDR3. From germline, CDR1 is SGHRS and CDR2 YFSETQ. V was trimmed by 4 bases and J by 0 bases, leaving 13 bases between them.

This clonotype was counted many times. The gene calls are TRBV5-1 and TRBJ2-7, with a weak D call TRBD1 (5 bases). V was trimmed by 0 bases and J by 6 bases, leaving 10 bases between them. The germline V gene has CDR1 SGHRS and CDR2 YFSETQ. The CDR3 spans 13 residues. As DNA, the CDR3 is TGCGCCAGCAGCTTGGAACAGGTATCCGAGCAGTACTTC. It codes for CASSLEQVSEQYF.

In its sample, this clonotype was seen many times. J is TRBJ1-6 and V is TRBV10-3; D unclear. Germline CDR1 and CDR2: ENHRY and SYGVKD. The V end lost 8 bases, the J end lost 6 bases, and 17 bases lay between the germline ends. The CDR3 loop spans 15 amino acids. CDR3 in DNA: TGTGCCATCCAAGGGAACCGGGGTACTAATTCACCCCTCCACTTT. It yields the protein CAIQGNRGTNSPLHF.

Many counts were recorded for this clonotype. The chain recombines TRBV5-5 with TRBJ2-7; tentatively, D is TRBD1 or TRBD2 (5 bases each). Germline V gives CDR1 SGHKS, CDR2 YYEKEE (reference sequence). The CDR3 runs 13 residues. V was cut by 2 bases and J by 6 bases, with 12 bases left in between. The CDR3 is CASSFSTGAEQYF. The CDR3 DNA is TGTGCCAGCAGCTTTTCGACCGGGGCCGAGCAGTACTTC. The full variable domain, rest sourced from reference TRBV5-5 and TRBJ2-7, is DAGVTQSPTHLIKTRGQQVTLRCSPISGHKSVSWYQQVLGQGPQFIFQYYEKEERGRGNFPDRFSARQFPNYSSELNVNALLLGDSALYLCASSFSTGAEQYFGPGTRLTVT.

This clonotype was detected many times. This sequence joins TRBV12-3 or TRBV12-4 and TRBJ2-2; D uncertain. This CDR3 is built from 14 residues. V shed 1 base and J shed 1 base, with 4 bases lying between them. This CDR3 reads CASSLVGNTGELFF. The CDR3 DNA reads TGTGCCAGCAGTTTAGTAGGGAACACCGGGGAGCTGTTTTTT.

This clonotype was observed a handful of times. V gene TRBV9 combines with J gene TRBJ2-7; TRBD1 agrees at 11 bases. J was trimmed by 6 bases and V by 4 bases; bases with no gene match: 9. This CDR3 region has 15 residues. CDR1 is SGDLS and CDR2 is YYNGEE in the germline V gene. CDR3 in DNA: TGTGCCAGCAGCACACCACGGACAGGGGGCAGCGAGCAGTACTTC. It yields the protein CASSTPRTGGSEQYF. Full variable domain (rest looked up from reference TRBV9 and TRBJ2-7): DSGVTQTPKHLITATGQRVTLRCSPRSGDLSVYWYQQSLDQGLQFLIQYYNGEERAKGNILERFSAQQFPDLHSELNLSSLELGDSALYFCASSTPRTGGSEQYFGPGTRLTVT.

The chain is built from TRBV6-1 and TRBJ2-3, with D perhaps TRBD1 or TRBD2 (6 bases each). The CDR3 contains 15 residues. The V end lost 6 bases, the J end lost 2 bases, and 15 bases lay between the germline ends. Germline V gene lookup returns CDR1 MNHNS and CDR2 SASEGT. The CDR3 region has the DNA TGTGCCAGCAGCTCCAAACGGGGGCCCACAGATACGCAGTATTTT. Encoded protein: CASSSKRGPTDTQYF.